These T cell receptor beta chains were read from a single sample in a study of blood T cell repertoires in COVID-19. Sequenced by immunoSEQ multiplex PCR; TCRdb stores in-frame clones only, minus some. The sample records fewer than 350,000 clones, approximately 85% being singletons. What was sequenced was PBMCs or T cells enriched from blood (not recorded which). All receptors come from a young man who had recovered from COVID-19. Both conserved end residues are part of each CDR3. The D gene is left open where the match is weak. Clone size is not always given. Where it is, it says once, few, many or a class for expanded clones.

TRBV9	TRBJ1-2	15	-	TRBD1	TGTGCCAGCAGCGGAGGGACAGGGGATTACTATGGCTACACCTTC	CASSGGTGDYYGYTF
TRBV4-3	TRBJ1-2	16	-	TRBD1	TGCGCCAGCAGCCGAGAACAGGGGACTGCTAACTATGGCTACACCTTC	CASSREQGTANYGYTF
TRBV11-1	TRBJ1-6	16	-	TRBD1	TGTGCCAGCAGCACGAACCCAGGGGGCTATAATTCACCCCTCCACTTT	CASSTNPGGYNSPLHF
TRBV6-1	TRBJ1-4	16	-	-	TGTGCCAGCAGTGAGCCCCCCAAGCCCGTGAGGGAAAAACTGTTTTTT	CASSEPPKPVREKLFF
TRBV7-2	TRBJ2-7	14	once	TRBD2	TGTGCCAGCAGCCCGGGACTAGTCTCCTACGAGCAGTACTTC	CASSPGLVSYEQYF
TRBV5-1	TRBJ1-2	14	-	-	TGCGCCAGCAGCTTGGGGCAGGACTTCTATGGCTACACCTTC	CASSLGQDFYGYTF
TRBV10-3	TRBJ2-7	15	-	-	TGTGCCATCAGTGACCCTCTTCTGGAGGGTCTCGAGCAGTACTTC	CAISDPLLEGLEQYF
TRBV12-3/TRBV12-4	TRBJ2-2	11	few	-	TGTGCCAGCAGTACAGTCGGGGAGCTGTTTTTT	CASSTVGELFF
TRBV6-6	TRBJ1-3	13	once	-	TGTGCCAGCAGTTTGACAGATGGAAACACCATATATTTT	CASSLTDGNTIYF
TRBV9	TRBJ2-7	13	few	-	TGTGCCAGCAGCGTATCGGTCGCCCACGAGCAGTACTTC	CASSVSVAHEQYF
TRBV6-1	TRBJ2-2	15	-	TRBD1	TGTGCCAGCGAGCCGGACAGGGTAGGGTCCGGGGAGCTGTTTTTT	CASEPDRVGSGELFF
TRBV11-2	TRBJ2-1	16	few	TRBD1	TGTGCCAGCAGCTTAGGGACAGGGGTCACTTACAATGAGCAGTTCTTC	CASSLGTGVTYNEQFF
TRBV24-1	TRBJ2-5	15	-	TRBD2	TGTGCCACCAGTGACCCTACTAGCGGGGGCGAGACCCAGTACTTC	CATSDPTSGGETQYF
TRBV7-3	TRBJ2-2	17	-	TRBD1	TGTGCCAGCAGCCCCACCAACAGGGGCAACTCGGGCGGGGAGCTGTTTTTT	CASSPTNRGNSGGELFF
TRBV5-1	TRBJ2-5	16	-	TRBD2	TGCGCCAGCAGCTCCCTAGCGGGGGGTATACAAGAGACCCAGTACTTC	CASSSLAGGIQETQYF
TRBV6-5	TRBJ1-1	13	-	-	TGTGCCAGCATTGCGATGTCGAACACTGAAGCTTTCTTT	CASIAMSNTEAFF
TRBV27	TRBJ1-6	15	-	TRBD1	TGTGCCAGCAGGGCACAGGGGGGCGGTAATTCACCCCTCCACTTT	CASRAQGGGNSPLHF
TRBV19	TRBJ1-1	15	-	-	TGTGCCAGTAGTCCCGGGAGGAGGGGAAACACTGAAGCTTTCTTT	CASSPGRRGNTEAFF
TRBV6-5	TRBJ2-7	15	-	-	TGTGCCAGCAGTCCTGGACAGAATCTGGCCTACGAGCAGTACTTC	CASSPGQNLAYEQYF
TRBV7-8	TRBJ1-3	17	-	TRBD1	TGTGCCAGCAGCGAAGACAGGGCACGACCCTCTGGAAACACCATATATTTT	CASSEDRARPSGNTIYF
TRBV27	TRBJ1-1	14	once	-	TGTGCCAGCAGTTTAAACAGACTGAACACTGAAGCTTTCTTT	CASSLNRLNTEAFF
TRBV5-1	TRBJ2-2	15	-	TRBD1	TGCGCCAGCAGCTTAGGACAGGGAACGGCCGGGGAGCTGTTTTTT	CASSLGQGTAGELFF
TRBV5-1	TRBJ1-1	15	-	TRBD1	TGCGCCAGCAGCCCGAGGGGACAGATGAACACTGAAGCTTTCTTT	CASSPRGQMNTEAFF
TRBV6-2/TRBV6-3	TRBJ2-5	14	-	-	TGTGCCAGCAGCCCTCGAGCTCGGGGAGAGACCCAGTACTTC	CASSPRARGETQYF
TRBV4-2	TRBJ2-2	16	-	TRBD1	TGTGCCAGCAGCCAAGGCCGGAGACAGGGGCCCGGGGAGCTGTTTTTT	CASSQGRRQGPGELFF
TRBV3-1/TRBV3-2	TRBJ1-1	15	-	-	TGTGCCAGCAGCCAAGGCTGGGCGCTGAACACTGAAGCTTTCTTT	CASSQGWALNTEAFF
TRBV5-1	TRBJ2-5	12	-	TRBD2	TGCGCCAGCACCACTAGCGGGGAGACCCAGTACTTC	CASTTSGETQYF
TRBV11-2	TRBJ2-3	14	once	-	TGTGCCAGCAAGGAACAGACCAGCACAGATACGCAGTATTTT	CASKEQTSTDTQYF
TRBV29-1	TRBJ1-2	13	few	TRBD1	TGCAGCGTTGAAGAGACAGGACAGGGAGGCTACACCTTC	CSVEETGQGGYTF
TRBV10-2	TRBJ1-1	13	-	-	TGCGCCAGCAGAGGGACACTTCCTGATGTGGCTTTCTTT	CASRGTLPDVAFF
TRBV19	TRBJ1-6	16	-	TRBD1	TGTGCCAGTAGCTACTCAACCGGGACAGGAAATTCACCCCTCCACTTT	CASSYSTGTGNSPLHF
TRBV23-1	TRBJ2-3	16	-	TRBD2	TGCGCCAGCAGTCCTCTAGCGGGGATTAGCACAGATACGCAGTATTTT	CASSPLAGISTDTQYF
TRBV5-1	TRBJ1-2	17	-	-	TGCGCCAGCAGCGGAGGGTCCGGGGGGATTACTAACTATGGCTACACCTTC	CASSGGSGGITNYGYTF
TRBV29-1	TRBJ2-7	11	-	-	TGCAGCGGAGCGGATTCCTACGAGCAGTACTTC	CSGADSYEQYF
TRBV3-1/TRBV3-2	TRBJ1-3	16	-	-	TGTGCCAGCAGCCGTGCCCTCGGGGGTTCTGGAAACACCATATATTTT	CASSRALGGSGNTIYF
TRBV6-1	TRBJ1-5	16	-	TRBD1	TGTGCCAGCAGTGAAGTCGACAGGGGATTAGGTCAGCCCCAGCATTTT	CASSEVDRGLGQPQHF
TRBV6-1	TRBJ1-5	15	-	-	TGTGCCAGCAGTGAAGTAAGGAGCAGCAATCAGCCCCAGCATTTT	CASSEVRSSNQPQHF
TRBV7-2	TRBJ2-5	15	-	TRBD2	TGTGCCAGCAGCTTACAGCGGGGTGGTGGAGAGACCCAGTACTTC	CASSLQRGGGETQYF
TRBV23-1	TRBJ1-4	17	-	TRBD1	TGCGCCAGCAGCCGAGGCGGCAGGGGGCAATTCGGGGAAAAACTGTTTTTT	CASSRGGRGQFGEKLFF
TRBV7-9	TRBJ1-1	15	-	TRBD1	TGTGCCAGCAGCTTGTCACAGGGGTCGCGGACTGAAGCTTTCTTT	CASSLSQGSRTEAFF
TRBV11-2	TRBJ1-2	12	-	-	TGTGCCAGCAGCTTGAACAGGGACAAATACACCTTC	CASSLNRDKYTF
TRBV7-9	TRBJ1-2	13	-	-	TGTGCCAGCAGCTTAGGTGGGGCCGAACACTACACCTTC	CASSLGGAEHYTF
TRBV12-3/TRBV12-4	TRBJ1-1	13	-	-	TGTGCCAGCAGTTTGCCGGTGAACACTGAAGCTTTCTTT	CASSLPVNTEAFF
TRBV6-2/TRBV6-3	TRBJ2-7	15	-	TRBD2	TGTGCCAGCAGTTCTAGCGGGGGGCACTCCTACGAGCAGTACTTC	CASSSSGGHSYEQYF
TRBV30	TRBJ2-7	18	-	-	TGTGCCTGGAGTGTCTGGATGGGGCAGGGATCAACGACCTACGAGCAGTACTTC	CAWSVWMGQGSTTYEQYF